This passage covers 27 T cell receptor beta chains from one sample sequenced in a study of T cell responses to AZD1222 COVID-19 vaccine. Assay used: immunoSEQ multiplex PCR; TCRdb lists only in-frame clones, some missing. The sample has 100,000 to 150,000 clones, around 90% seen once. Sequenced material: peripheral blood, taken on day 0 of AZD1222 vaccination. These receptors all come from an adult in good health.

The rearrangement uses TRBV7-3 and TRBJ2-3; no clear D. The ends were cut back, 8 bases at V and 2 bases at J, with 11 bases in the middle. The CDR3 covers 13 residues. Germline V lookup: CDR1 SGHTA, CDR2 FQGTGA. CDR3 nucleotides: TGTGCCAGCTCCACTCGAAACACAGATACGCAGTATTTT. Translated, it gives CASSTRNTDTQYF.

This rearrangement joins TRBV2 to TRBJ1-1; D unresolved. The germline V gene has CDR1 SNHLY and CDR2 FYNNEI. V lost 3 bases and J lost 0, with 5 bases in between. CDR3 size: 13 residues. The CDR3 DNA reads as TGTGCCAGCAGTGATACCGTGAACACTGAAGCTTTCTTT. Translated: CASSDTVNTEAFF.

V usage is TRBV5-1 and J usage is TRBJ1-2; D is ambiguous. Trimming pared 6 bases from V and 3 bases from J, leaving 15 bases between. Germline V gene lookup returns CDR1 SGHRS and CDR2 YFSETQ. This CDR3 comprises 14 residues. CDR3 nucleotides: TGCGCCAGCAATGCCCGCCCTTTTGACTATGGCTACACCTTC. Translated: CASNARPFDYGYTF.

This chain links TRBV12-3 or TRBV12-4 with TRBJ2-2; D gene uncertain. V was trimmed by 6 bases and J by 3 bases, leaving 8 bases between them. This CDR3 has 13 residues. CDR3 loop: CASRLQDTGELFF. DNA of the CDR3: TGTGCCAGCAGACTACAAGACACCGGGGAGCTGTTTTTT.

A few counts support this clone. The chain recombines TRBV4-3 with TRBJ2-2, with unresolved D. CDR3 size: 15 residues. Deletions cut 1 base from V and 1 base from J, with 7 bases between. Germline V gene data show CDR1 as LGHNA and CDR2 as YSLEER. The CDR3 nucleotides read TGCGCCAGCAGCCAAGCGGCAGGGAACACCGGGGAGCTGTTTTTT. The encoded protein is CASSQAAGNTGELFF.

V gene TRBV7-2 combines with J gene TRBJ2-7; no reliable D call. V was clipped by 1 base and J by 1 base, with 5 bases between them. CDR1 is SGHTA and CDR2 is FQGNSA in the germline V gene. The CDR3 loop spans 13 amino acids. CDR3 nucleotides: TGTGCCAGCAGCTTAGGATGGTCCTACGAGCAGTACTTC. The encoded protein is CASSLGWSYEQYF.

This clone has a single count. This rearrangement joins TRBV2 to TRBJ2-2; 12 bases line up with TRBD2. Germline values: CDR1 SNHLY, CDR2 FYNNEI. The CDR3 spans 15 residues. V lost 6 bases to trimming and J lost 4 bases; unmatched junction nucleotides: 3. The DNA for the CDR3 is TGTGCCAGCAGACTAGCGGGGGGCCTCACCGGGGAGCTGTTTTTT. Amino acids: CASRLAGGLTGELFF.

The gene calls are TRBV7-9 and TRBJ2-7; the D gene is possibly TRBD1 (5 bases). The CDR3 loop spans 15 amino acids. Per germline, CDR1 SEHNR and CDR2 FQNEAQ (reference sequence). V was cut by 5 bases and J by 0 bases, with 14 bases left in between. The CDR3 spells CASSPKGVISYEQYF. Here the CDR3 DNA reads TGTGCCAGCAGCCCGAAAGGGGTGATCTCCTACGAGCAGTACTTC.

The CDR3: CATSREVEVGELFF. CDR3 bases: TGTGCCACCAGCAGAGAAGTTGAGGTGGGGGAGCTGTTTTTT. The chain joins TRBV15 to TRBJ2-2; D not certain. CDR3 size: 14 residues. Per the germline V gene, CDR1 is LNHNV and CDR2 is YYDKDF (reference sequence). V lost 0 bases and J lost 8, with 10 bases in between.

This sequence joins TRBV11-3 and TRBJ2-7; the D gene could be TRBD1 or TRBD2 (5 bases each). This CDR3 spans 11 amino acids. Trimming took 5 bases from V and 6 from J, leaving 8 bases between them. Germline CDR1 reads SGHNT; CDR2 reads YENEEA. Here the CDR3 DNA reads TGTGCCAGCAGCCGGGGCGGCGAGCAGTACTTC. Translated, it gives CASSRGGEQYF.

The genes are TRBV4-3 and TRBJ1-1; tentatively, D is TRBD1 (6 bases). This CDR3 is built from 15 residues. V was cut by 2 bases and J by 1 base, with 11 bases left in between. CDR1 and CDR2 from the germline V gene are LGHNA and YSLEER. The CDR3 nucleotides are TGCGCCAGCAGCCAAAGCGGGGGGCGGAACACTGAAGCTTTCTTT. Translation gives CASSQSGGRNTEAFF.

This chain connects TRBV29-1 to TRBJ1-1, with D perhaps TRBD1 (5 bases). This CDR3 contains 12 residues. Germline-derived CDR1 and CDR2 are SQVTM and ANQGSEA. Trimming removed 5 bases from V and 1 base from J, with 8 bases in between. For the CDR3, the DNA is TGCAGCGTTTCAGGGACGAACACTGAAGCTTTCTTT. Encoded protein: CSVSGTNTEAFF. Based on the CDR3 plus reference TRBV29-1 and TRBJ1-1, the full variable domain is SAVISQKPSRDICQRGTSLTIQCQVDSQVTMMFWYRQQPGQSLTLIATANQGSEATYESGFVIDKFPISRPNLTFSTLTVSNMSPEDSSIYLCSVSGTNTEAFFGQGTRLTVV.

This clone was seen once. The V gene is TRBV3-1 (or the pseudogene TRBV3-2), the J gene TRBJ2-7; TRBD1 agrees at 11 bases. Germline trimming cut 4 bases from V and 2 bases from J; bases unmatched to any gene: 4. From germline, CDR1 is LGHDT and CDR2 YNNKEL (reference sequence). This CDR3 is 15 amino acids long. The DNA for the CDR3 is TGTGCCAGCAGCCTCCGGGACAGGGGGACCTACGAGCAGTACTTC. This codes for CASSLRDRGTYEQYF.

V is TRBV6-5 and J is TRBJ1-3; D is uncertain. V was trimmed by 0 bases and J by 4 bases, leaving 4 bases between them. Germline CDR1 is MNHEY and CDR2 is SVGAGI. CDR3 length: 13 amino acids. The CDR3 bases are TGTGCCAGCAGTTACTCCTTCGGAAACACCATATATTTT. Protein sequence: CASSYSFGNTIYF.

The rearrangement links TRBV28 to TRBJ2-7; D is perhaps TRBD1 (5 bases). In germline, CDR1 is MDHEN, CDR2 SYDVKM. The CDR3 runs 15 residues. The V end was cut by 5 bases, the J end by 1 base, with 15 bases between. CDR3 residues: CASSIQRGLSYEQYF. The CDR3 nucleotides read TGTGCCAGCAGTATTCAAAGGGGTTTATCCTACGAGCAGTACTTC. The full variable domain, its missing parts supplied by reference TRBV28 and TRBJ2-7, is DVKVTQSSRYLVKRTGEKVFLECVQDMDHENMFWYRQDPGLGLRLIYFSYDVKMKEKGDIPEGYSVSREKKERFSLILESASTNQTSMYLCASSIQRGLSYEQYFGPGTRLTVT.

A single count supports this clone. J is TRBJ1-2 and V is TRBV15; possible D gene TRBD1, 6 bases. CDR1 LNHNV and CDR2 YYDKDF come from the germline V gene (reference sequence). Deletions cut 0 bases from V and 6 bases from J, with 11 bases between. This CDR3 is 14 amino acids long. DNA for the CDR3: TGTGCCACCAGCAGAGACCCCGACAGGAATGGCTACACCTTC. Translated, it gives CATSRDPDRNGYTF.

The V gene is TRBV5-6, the J gene TRBJ1-6; possible D gene TRBD1, 5 bases. Trimming shortened V by 4 bases and J by 9 bases, and 14 bases separated the two germline ends. CDR1 is SGHDT, CDR2 YYEEEE, per germline. This CDR3 has 14 amino acids. Written as DNA, the CDR3 is TGTGCCAGCAGCCGCCCGGGGGTGTCTTCACCCCTCCACTTT. Translating gives CASSRPGVSSPLHF.

The rearrangement uses TRBV12-5 and TRBJ2-7, with a weak D call TRBD1 (5 bases). This CDR3 has 13 amino acids. CDR1 is LGHNT, CDR2 FRNRAP, per germline. The V end was cut by 8 bases, the J end by 0 bases, with 11 bases between. The CDR3 DNA is TGTGCTAGTACTCCGACAGTCTCCTACGAGCAGTACTTC. It yields the protein CASTPTVSYEQYF. Using reference TRBV12-5 and TRBJ2-7 for the parts outside the CDR3, the full variable domain is DARVTQTPRHKVTEMGQEVTMRCQPILGHNTVFWYRQTMMQGLELLAYFRNRAPLDDSGMPKDRFSAEMPDATLATLKIQPSEPRDSAVYFCASTPTVSYEQYFGPGTRLTVT.

This chain joins TRBV23-1 and TRBJ1-2, with TRBD1 identical over 7 bases. TRBV23-1 counts as an open reading frame of uncertain function. V lost 3 bases to trimming and J lost 13 bases; unmatched junction nucleotides: 8. CDR3 length: 12 residues. This CDR3 reads CASSQRQGTSTF. The CDR3 nucleotides read TGCGCCAGCAGTCAGAGACAGGGCACTAGCACCTTC.

This chain uses TRBV7-6 with TRBJ1-1, with a weak D call TRBD1 (5 bases). With 1 base removed from V and 12 bases from J, the gap between germline ends came to 24 bases. This CDR3 is built from 16 residues. Germline V gene sequence: CDR1 SGHVS, CDR2 FNYEAQ. The CDR3 coding sequence is TGTGCCAGCAGCTTAGGGGGGTCGGGGGAAGCGCGGGGTTCTTTCTTT. Its protein product is CASSLGGSGEARGSFF.

The rearrangement links TRBV19 to TRBJ1-1; 7 positions agree with TRBD1. There are 11 residues in the CDR3. J lost 5 bases, V lost 8 bases, and 2 bases had no gene match. CDR1 and CDR2 from the germline V gene are LNHDA and SQIVND (reference sequence). This chain's CDR3 is CASEQGTEAFF. CDR3 DNA sequence: TGTGCCAGTGAACAGGGGACTGAAGCTTTCTTT. Full variable domain (outside the CDR3, taken from reference TRBV19 and TRBJ1-1): DGGITQSPKYLFRKEGQNVTLSCEQNLNHDAMYWYRQDPGQGLRLIYYSQIVNDFQKGDIAEGYSVSREKKESFPLTVTSAQKNPTAFYLCASEQGTEAFFGQGTRLTVV.

V gene TRBV24-1 combines with J gene TRBJ2-2; 11 bases line up with TRBD2. The CDR3 length is 16 residues. Germline V gene data show CDR1 as KGHDR and CDR2 as SFDVKD. Trimming at V came to 4 bases and at J to 5 bases, leaving 5 bases not matched to a gene. In DNA, the CDR3 is TGTGCCACCAGTGACACTAGCGGGGGCACGACCGGGGAGCTGTTTTTT. It yields the protein CATSDTSGGTTGELFF.

This clone was observed a few times. DNA for the CDR3: TGTGCCAGCAGCTTGGCGGGGCAGGGCTTAAAAGAGACCCAGTACTTC. Amino acids: CASSLAGQGLKETQYF. The chain carries TRBV7-2 and TRBJ2-5, with D tentatively TRBD2 (6 bases). This CDR3 is built from 16 residues. Germline V gene data show CDR1 as SGHTA and CDR2 as FQGNSA. The V end was cut by 3 bases, the J end by 3 bases, with 17 bases between.

The chain employs TRBV19 and TRBJ2-1; the D gene is possibly TRBD2 (5 bases). This CDR3 spans 15 amino acids. CDR1 LNHDA and CDR2 SQIVND come from the germline V gene (reference sequence). V gave up 6 bases and J gave up 8 bases, with 20 bases separating them. CDR3 loop: CASRPRGPAVDEQFF. The CDR3 DNA follows: TGTGCCAGTAGACCAAGAGGACCAGCGGTAGATGAGCAGTTCTTC.

A few counts support this clone. CDR3 coding DNA: TGCGCCAGCAGCCATCCATGGGGGGTCAGCTCCTACGAGCAGTACTTC. Encoded protein: CASSHPWGVSSYEQYF. The chain combines TRBV4-1 with TRBJ2-7, with D possibly TRBD2 on 6 matching bases. V was pared by 3 bases and J by 0 bases, with 15 bases between. This CDR3 contains 16 residues. Germline V gives CDR1 MGHRA, CDR2 YSYEKL.

The V call is TRBV2, the J call TRBJ1-2, with 12 bases identical to TRBD1. Looked up from germline, CDR1 is SNHLY and CDR2 is FYNNEI. The CDR3 contains 14 residues. With V trimmed by 6 bases and J by 5 bases, 4 bases remained unmatched. The DNA of the CDR3 is TGTGCCAGCAGGGGACAGGGGGCTCGGTATGGCTACACCTTC. Residues: CASRGQGARYGYTF.

This clone was observed a handful of times. V and J are TRBV7-2 and TRBJ2-7; no firm D call. Germline CDR1 and CDR2: SGHTA and FQGNSA. The V and J ends lost 4 bases and 3 bases respectively, with 7 bases between them. The CDR3 loop spans 12 amino acids. The chain's CDR3 is CASSSAFYEQYF. The CDR3 bases are TGTGCCAGCAGCTCCGCCTTCTACGAGCAGTACTTC.